Included here is one T cell receptor beta chain sequence, with context. Its antigen is undetermined. The source of the sample is a study of T cell repertoires in cytomegalovirus infection. Across the whole study: Based on public TCR beta signatures, there were indications of CMV infection and of a matching HLA type.

Study observations and caveats: HLA-C-restricted CMV-specific TCR beta clonotypes prevailed in the ex vivo response. CMV carriers having the relevant HLA were flagged by cumulative public TCR beta family frequency.

The V gene's germline CDR1 is SEHNR and CDR2 FQNEAQ (reference sequence). V shed 5 bases and J 6 bases; nucleotides not matched to a gene: 13. This CDR3 comprises 17 residues. TCRdb reprocessed the reads via MiXCR and lists one record per CDR3 protein. The sample includes 20,000 to 25,000 distinct CDR3 sequences, around 43% of them seen just once. Material: CD8+ T cells from cultured PBMCs, obtained from culture after CMV antigen stimulation. This chain joins TRBV7-9 and TRBJ2-7, with 13 bases lining up with TRBD2. This TCR came from a human donor in good health (CMV status not recorded). Some clones in this sample may be carry-over from other donors' samples. The CDR3 sequence: CASSPYGTSGKGREQYF. The DNA of the CDR3 is TGTGCCAGCAGCCCCTACGGGACTAGCGGGAAAGGGCGCGAGCAGTACTTC.